This TCR beta chain is drawn from a study of blood T cell repertoires in COVID-19. Germline CDR1 MNHEY, CDR2 SVGEGT. V dropped 4 bases and J dropped 0 bases, with 10 bases sitting between them. The CDR3 covers 14 residues. Participant age was roughly 18 to 90 years, and participants resided in about two dozen US areas. Recovery among Cohort 3 donors was established by two negative PCRs, clearance, or symptom resolution. In the original analysis: Reference gene primer amplification in the assay estimated nucleated cell counts. This table comes from immunoSEQ multiplex PCR, and its TCRdb copy is limited to in-frame clones, with some not included. D and trimming were read from the DNA, whereas the V and J calls and clone size are those reported in that table. Among over 100,000 clones listed, 65% to 85% were seen once.

This receptor was taken from a woman aged 30 to 39 who had recovered from COVID-19. What was sequenced was PBMCs or T cells enriched from blood (not recorded which). The chain is built from TRBV6-2 or TRBV6-3 and TRBJ2-7; tentative D call: TRBD1 (6 bases). The CDR3 DNA sequence: TGTGCCAGCAGTTGGACAGCTAGCTCCTACGAGCAGTACTTC. Its translation: CASSWTASSYEQYF.